Sequencing of this T cell receptor (beta chain) was carried out in a study of CXCR3-negative and CXCR3-positive naive CD8 T cells (dated by TCRdb to about 2019). Looking at the study overall: Some 150 million TRB reads were obtained in total, roughly 1.5 +/- 0.3 million reads per library. Diversity and physicochemical repertoire analyses were performed on 11 donors pooled from two independent experiments. TRBV-TRBJ cluster analysis included naive subsets from about five donors and memory cells from 3 donors.

Sequencing was carried out with a NextSeq 550. The Human TCR Profiling Kit (MiLaboratory) was used to make UMI-labeled 5' RACE TRB cDNA libraries. The full amount of extracted RNA was used for cDNA synthesis, and the full amount of resulting cDNA was used for PCR amplification. Libraries were prepared in parallel with an identical number of PCR cycles. Per the original workflow: About 53,000 +/- 9,400 unique UMI-labeled TRB cDNA molecules per library were extracted with MIGEC and MiXCR, with at least two reads per UMI required. On average, each library contained about 40,000 +/- 10,000 functional in-frame TRB CDR3 nucleotide clonotypes without stop codons. Diversity metrics, including normalized Shannon-Wiener and Chao1, were computed in VDJtools after downsampling to 5000 UMI-labeled TRB molecules per sample. For the central five CDR3 residues, VDJtools calculated physicochemical properties weighted by clonotype size, namely interaction energy, strength, volume and Kidera factor 4. Reads reprocessed by TCRdb are summarized as one entry per CDR3 protein sequence, and DNA is absent. For this entry, the V and J calls and clone size follow TCRdb and not the study's own pipeline. The table for this sample records under 75,000 distinct CDR3 sequences. The ten largest clonotypes hold 0.55% to 0.85% of the sample.

With respect to this clonotype: Its target antigen remains unknown.

For every CD8+ T cell subset, fewer than 350,000 cells were flow-sorted straight into RLT lysis buffer, and each subset was sorted in triplicate. To keep memory contaminants out, a stringent definition of naive CD8+ T cells was applied: CD45RO-CCR7+CD27+CD95-. Peripheral blood mononuclear cells were isolated from buffy coats by standard density gradient centrifugation. Naive CXCR3-negative and CXCR3-positive CD8+ T cells were flow-sorted on a FACSAria III. Total RNA was extracted from sorted cells with an RNeasy Mini Kit. Broad study findings and their caveats: Freshly isolated PBMCs were used for most assays because CXCR3 expression went down partially after cryopreservation. Surface CD5, linked to self-reactivity in mice, was comparable between naive subsets; TCR interaction strength was therefore also inferred from TRB CDR3 physicochemical properties. TRB CDR3s from CXCR3-positive naive cells showed higher hydrophobicity (lower Kidera factor 4), lower energy, and higher strength and volume indices than CXCR3-negative naive cells. Naive CXCR3-negative and CXCR3-positive cells from the same donor showed similar TRBV-TRBJ usage, whereas memory cells showed distinct patterns. Both naive subsets had comparably high repertoire diversity, while memory CD8+ T cells had much lower repertoire diversity.

The source material was naive CXCR3+ CD8+ T cells from blood. The cell subset or site label on this specimen signifies: CD45RO-CCR7+CD27+CD95- naive CD8+ T cells expressing CXCR3 (TNR3+). The receptor was isolated from a human donor in good health. Some clones in this sample may be carry-over from other donors' samples.

The CDR3 is CASSLMTFGAHGDHEQYF. The chain links TRBV7-6 with TRBJ2-7; the D gene TCRdb calls, TRBD2, cannot be checked with no DNA. CDR1 and CDR2 (SGHVS, FNYEAQ) derive from the germline V gene. The CDR3, from cysteine to phenylalanine, totals 18 residues. No DNA is recorded.